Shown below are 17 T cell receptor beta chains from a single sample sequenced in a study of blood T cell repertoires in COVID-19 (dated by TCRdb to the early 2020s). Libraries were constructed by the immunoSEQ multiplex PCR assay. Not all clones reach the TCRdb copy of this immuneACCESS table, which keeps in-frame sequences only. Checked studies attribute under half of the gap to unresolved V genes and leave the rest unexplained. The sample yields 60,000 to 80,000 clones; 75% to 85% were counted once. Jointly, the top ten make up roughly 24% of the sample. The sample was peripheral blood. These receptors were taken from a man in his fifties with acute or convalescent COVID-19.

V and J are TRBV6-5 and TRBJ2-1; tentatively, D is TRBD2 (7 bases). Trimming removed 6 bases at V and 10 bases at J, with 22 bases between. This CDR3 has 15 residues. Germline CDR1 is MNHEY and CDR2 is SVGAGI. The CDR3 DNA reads TGTGCCAGCAGGCCTCGGGGAGGGGGGGCTGAAGAGCAGTTCTTC. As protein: CASRPRGGGAEEQFF.

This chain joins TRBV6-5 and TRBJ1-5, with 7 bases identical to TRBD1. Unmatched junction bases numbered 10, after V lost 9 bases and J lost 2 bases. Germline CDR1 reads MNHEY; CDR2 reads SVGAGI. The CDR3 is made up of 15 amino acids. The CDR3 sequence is CASKKGAMGNQPQHF. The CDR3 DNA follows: TGTGCCAGTAAGAAGGGGGCTATGGGCAATCAGCCCCAGCATTTT.

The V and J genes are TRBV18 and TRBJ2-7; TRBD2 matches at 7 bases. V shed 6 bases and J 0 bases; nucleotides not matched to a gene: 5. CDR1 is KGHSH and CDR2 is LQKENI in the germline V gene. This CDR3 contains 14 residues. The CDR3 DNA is TGTGCCAGCTCGCCTGAGCGGGACTCCTACGAGCAGTACTTC. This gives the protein CASSPERDSYEQYF.

DNA of the CDR3: TGTGCCAGCAGTTACTCGGAGAGGCGGGGAGATACGCAGTATTTT. It yields the protein CASSYSERRGDTQYF. The chain is built from TRBV6-5 and TRBJ2-3; possibly TRBD2 for D (6 bases). In germline, CDR1 is MNHEY, CDR2 SVGAGI. The V gene lost 0 bases and the J gene lost 5 bases, with 12 bases spanning the gap. The CDR3 spans 15 residues.

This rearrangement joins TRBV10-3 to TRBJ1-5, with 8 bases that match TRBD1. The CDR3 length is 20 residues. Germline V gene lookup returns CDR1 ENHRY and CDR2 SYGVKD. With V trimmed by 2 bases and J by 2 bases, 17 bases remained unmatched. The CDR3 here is CAISEPELPDRAVGNQPQHF. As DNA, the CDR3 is TGTGCCATCAGTGAGCCTGAACTGCCGGACAGGGCCGTTGGCAATCAGCCCCAGCATTTT.

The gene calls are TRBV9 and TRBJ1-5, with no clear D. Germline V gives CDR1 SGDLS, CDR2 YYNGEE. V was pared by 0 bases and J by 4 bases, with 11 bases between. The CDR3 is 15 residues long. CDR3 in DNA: TGTGCCAGCAGCGTAGGAGGGTCGAGGAATCAGCCCCAGCATTTT. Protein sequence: CASSVGGSRNQPQHF.

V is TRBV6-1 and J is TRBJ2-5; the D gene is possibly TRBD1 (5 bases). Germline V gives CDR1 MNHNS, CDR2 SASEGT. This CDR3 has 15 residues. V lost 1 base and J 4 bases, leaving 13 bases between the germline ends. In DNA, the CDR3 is TGTGCCAGCAGTGAAGTAGGGGATCTAGGAGAGACCCAGTACTTC. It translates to CASSEVGDLGETQYF.

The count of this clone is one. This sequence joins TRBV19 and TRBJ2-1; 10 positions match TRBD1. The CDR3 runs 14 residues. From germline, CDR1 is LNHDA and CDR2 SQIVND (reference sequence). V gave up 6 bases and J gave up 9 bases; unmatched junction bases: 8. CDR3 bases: TGTGCCAGTAGGCTCAGGACAGGGGGAAGTGAGCAGTTCTTC. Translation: CASRLRTGGSEQFF.

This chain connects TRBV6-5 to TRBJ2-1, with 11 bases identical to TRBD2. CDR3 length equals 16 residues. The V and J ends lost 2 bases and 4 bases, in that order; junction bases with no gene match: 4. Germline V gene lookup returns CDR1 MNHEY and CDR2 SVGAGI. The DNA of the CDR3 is TGTGCCAGCAGTTACCTGGGACTAGCGGAATACAATGAGCAGTTCTTC. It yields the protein CASSYLGLAEYNEQFF.

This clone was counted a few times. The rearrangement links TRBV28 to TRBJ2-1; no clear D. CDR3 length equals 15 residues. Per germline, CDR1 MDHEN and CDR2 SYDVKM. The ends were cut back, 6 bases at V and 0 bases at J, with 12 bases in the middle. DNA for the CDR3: TGTGCCAGCAGCAAATTGATGAGCTCCTACAATGAGCAGTTCTTC. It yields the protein CASSKLMSSYNEQFF.

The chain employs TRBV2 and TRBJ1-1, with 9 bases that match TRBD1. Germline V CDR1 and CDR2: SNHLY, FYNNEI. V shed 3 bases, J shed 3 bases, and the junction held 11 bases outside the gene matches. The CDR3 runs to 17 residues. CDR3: CASSDTPGQGFYTEAFF. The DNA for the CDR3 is TGTGCCAGCAGTGACACGCCGGGACAGGGTTTTTACACTGAAGCTTTCTTT.

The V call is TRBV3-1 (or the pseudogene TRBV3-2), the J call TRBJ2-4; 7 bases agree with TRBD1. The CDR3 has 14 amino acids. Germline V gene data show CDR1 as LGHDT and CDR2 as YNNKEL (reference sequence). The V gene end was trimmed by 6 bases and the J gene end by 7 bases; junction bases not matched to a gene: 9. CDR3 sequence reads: CASRLSQGRNIQYF. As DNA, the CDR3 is TGTGCCAGCAGACTTTCACAGGGGCGGAACATTCAGTACTTC.

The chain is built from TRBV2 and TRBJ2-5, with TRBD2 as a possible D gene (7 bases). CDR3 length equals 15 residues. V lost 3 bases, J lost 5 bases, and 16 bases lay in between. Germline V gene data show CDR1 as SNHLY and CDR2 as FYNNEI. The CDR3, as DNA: TGTGCCAGCAGTGAGGGCGGGGGCGGACGGGAGACCCAGTACTTC. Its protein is CASSEGGGGRETQYF.

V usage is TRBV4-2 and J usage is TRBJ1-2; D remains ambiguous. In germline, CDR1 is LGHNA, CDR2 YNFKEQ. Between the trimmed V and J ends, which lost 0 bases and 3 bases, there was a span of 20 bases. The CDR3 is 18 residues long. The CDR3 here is CASSQEGQEALNYYGYTF. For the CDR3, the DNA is TGTGCCAGCAGCCAAGAAGGGCAGGAGGCCCTTAACTACTATGGCTACACCTTC.

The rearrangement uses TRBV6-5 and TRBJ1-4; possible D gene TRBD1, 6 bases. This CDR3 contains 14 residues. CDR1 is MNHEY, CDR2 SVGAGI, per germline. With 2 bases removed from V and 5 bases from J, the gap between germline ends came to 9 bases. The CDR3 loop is CASSYGQHNEKLFF. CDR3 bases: TGTGCCAGCAGTTACGGACAGCACAATGAAAAACTGTTTTTT.

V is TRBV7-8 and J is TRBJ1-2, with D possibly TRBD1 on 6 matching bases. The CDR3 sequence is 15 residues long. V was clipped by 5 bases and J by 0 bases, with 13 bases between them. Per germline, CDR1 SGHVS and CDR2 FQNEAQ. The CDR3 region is CASSPYRAPNYGYTF. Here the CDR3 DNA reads TGTGCCAGCAGCCCTTACAGGGCACCTAACTATGGCTACACCTTC.

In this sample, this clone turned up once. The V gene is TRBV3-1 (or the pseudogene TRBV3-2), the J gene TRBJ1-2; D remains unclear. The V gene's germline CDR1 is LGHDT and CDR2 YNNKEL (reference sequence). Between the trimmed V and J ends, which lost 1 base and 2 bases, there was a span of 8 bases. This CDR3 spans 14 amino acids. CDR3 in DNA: TGTGCCAGCAGCCAAGTGGCGACAAACTATGGCTACACCTTC. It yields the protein CASSQVATNYGYTF.